The 16 T cell receptor beta chains in this list originate from one sample, sequenced in a study of a mutant IDH1 vaccine in newly diagnosed glioma. Time point reported: week 35, safety follow-up. All doses held 300 ug of mutant IDH1 20-mer peptide, with topical imiquimod. Their antigens are not known. The assay was immunoSEQ multiplex PCR, and TCRdb's table has in-frame clones only and misses some. The sample consists of approximately 43,000 clones, roughly nine tenths of them appearing once. Sequences were derived from PBMCs, sampled from a glioma patient whose treatment included an IDH1 peptide vaccine. All receptors derive from a middle-aged man with glioma.

Here the CDR3 reads CASSSGGGIMNTEAFF. CDR3 bases: TGTGCCAGCAGCTCCGGAGGGGGGATCATGAACACTGAAGCTTTCTTT. The gene calls are TRBV7-8 and TRBJ1-1, with D possibly matching TRBD1 (6 bases). The ends were cut back, 4 bases at V and 0 bases at J, with 15 bases in the middle. The CDR3 spans 16 residues. In germline, CDR1 is SGHVS, CDR2 FQNEAQ.

V gene TRBV10-3 combines with J gene TRBJ1-2; the D gene is possibly TRBD1 (6 bases). V shed 6 bases and J shed 2 bases, with 13 bases lying between them. CDR3 length: 14 amino acids. CDR1 is ENHRY, CDR2 SYGVKD, per germline. DNA for the CDR3: TGTGCCATCAGCTTAGGAGGGGGGAACTATGGCTACACCTTC. Its translation is CAISLGGGNYGYTF.

This chain connects TRBV7-9 to TRBJ2-3, with D possibly TRBD2 on 6 matching bases. The CDR3 runs 18 residues. V was clipped by 2 bases and J by 3 bases, with 21 bases between them. Germline-derived CDR1 and CDR2 are SEHNR and FQNEAQ (reference sequence). CDR3 amino acids: CASSLPGVGRRRTDTQYF. The CDR3 DNA reads TGTGCCAGCAGCTTACCCGGGGTAGGGAGGAGACGGACAGATACGCAGTATTTT.

V gene TRBV5-8 combines with J gene TRBJ1-1; a possible D gene is TRBD1 (5 bases). CDR3 length: 14 amino acids. Germline loops: CDR1 SGHTS, CDR2 YDEGEE. Trimming took 6 bases from V and 1 from J, leaving 13 bases between them. CDR3 in DNA: TGTGCCAGCATCTCGGGACTCCGGAACACTGAAGCTTTCTTT. Amino acids: CASISGLRNTEAFF. Looking up the rest from reference TRBV5-8 and TRBJ1-1 gives the full variable domain: EAGVTQSPTHLIKTRGQQATLRCSPISGHTSVYWYQQALGLGLQFLLWYDEGEERNRGNFPPRFSGRQFPNYSSELNVNALELEDSALYLCASISGLRNTEAFFGQGTRLTVV.

The chain couples TRBV28 to TRBJ2-3; D is ambiguous. The germline V gene encodes CDR1 MDHEN and CDR2 SYDVKM. The CDR3 has 19 residues. Trimming cost V 3 bases and J 4 bases, with 26 bases left between them. CDR3 nucleotide sequence: TGTGCCAGCAGTTTCGCCCCAGGAGTGACTCTACGTTCCCCAGATACGCAGTATTTT. Protein sequence: CASSFAPGVTLRSPDTQYF. Complete variable domain (other parts from reference TRBV28 and TRBJ2-3): DVKVTQSSRYLVKRTGEKVFLECVQDMDHENMFWYRQDPGLGLRLIYFSYDVKMKEKGDIPEGYSVSREKKERFSLILESASTNQTSMYLCASSFAPGVTLRSPDTQYFGPGTRLTVL.

V gene TRBV6-5 combines with J gene TRBJ1-2; D unresolved. Between the trimmed V and J ends, which lost 6 bases and 7 bases, there was a span of 12 bases. CDR1 MNHEY and CDR2 SVGAGI come from the germline V gene. CDR3 length: 12 amino acids. DNA of the CDR3: TGTGCCAGCAGCTCCGGAAGCCCTGGCTACACCTTC. Amino acids: CASSSGSPGYTF.

The CDR3: CASTFGGVRQPQHF. As DNA, the CDR3 is TGTGCCAGCACTTTCGGGGGGGTACGACAGCCCCAGCATTTT. The chain uses TRBV28 and TRBJ1-5, with D possibly being TRBD1 (5 bases). Trimming took off 7 bases at V and 7 bases at J, with 17 bases between the two ends. Germline CDR1 is MDHEN and CDR2 is SYDVKM. This CDR3 spans 14 amino acids.

This clone has just one count. The chain couples TRBV4-3 to TRBJ2-2; a weak D match, TRBD2 (5 bases). The CDR3 loop spans 15 amino acids. The germline gives CDR1 LGHNA, CDR2 YSLEER. V lost 4 bases to trimming and J lost 3 bases, with 12 bases between them. Written as DNA, the CDR3 is TGCGCCAGCAGCCCGAGGGCGGACTACACCGGGGAGCTGTTTTTT. Translation: CASSPRADYTGELFF.

The chain links TRBV5-1 to TRBJ2-3; 9 bases match TRBD1. Trimming at V came to 0 bases and at J to 1 base, leaving 6 bases not matched to a gene. CDR1 is SGHRS and CDR2 is YFSETQ in the germline V gene. The CDR3 runs 17 residues. CDR3 loop: CASSLDGTGTRTDTQYF. The CDR3 nucleotides read TGCGCCAGCAGCTTGGACGGGACAGGGACCCGCACAGATACGCAGTATTTT.

V gene TRBV5-4 combines with J gene TRBJ2-3; D possibly matches TRBD1 or TRBD2 (5 bases each). Germline values: CDR1 SGHNT, CDR2 YYREEE (reference sequence). CDR3 length: 15 amino acids. V was cut by 3 bases and J by 4 bases, with 15 bases left in between. CDR3 DNA: TGTGCCAGCAGCTGGCGACTCTCGGGGCCAGATACGCAGTATTTT. Translation gives CASSWRLSGPDTQYF. Together with reference TRBV5-4 and TRBJ2-3, the CDR3 gives the full variable domain: ETGVTQSPTHLIKTRGQQVTLRCSSQSGHNTVSWYQQALGQGPQFIFQYYREEENGRGNFPPRFSGLQFPNYSSELNVNALELDDSALYLCASSWRLSGPDTQYFGPGTRLTVL.

The chain combines TRBV10-3 with TRBJ1-1; tentative D call: TRBD1 (5 bases). The germline V and J ends were trimmed by 6 bases and 5 bases, with 10 bases remaining between them. The CDR3 covers 12 residues. CDR1 and CDR2 from the germline V gene are ENHRY and SYGVKD. As DNA, the CDR3 is TGTGCCATCAGCAGAGACAGTACTGAAGCTTTCTTT. Its translation: CAISRDSTEAFF.

The V call is TRBV18, the J call TRBJ2-2; weak D call: TRBD2 (5 bases). The V and J ends lost 6 bases and 6 bases respectively, with 14 bases between them. CDR1 is KGHSH and CDR2 is LQKENI in the germline V gene. The CDR3 totals 14 residues. Written as DNA, the CDR3 is TGTGCCAGCTCCCGGGGAGCAGATTCCGGGGAGCTGTTTTTT. This gives the protein CASSRGADSGELFF. Looking up the rest from reference TRBV18 and TRBJ2-2 gives the full variable domain: NAGVMQNPRHLVRRRGQEARLRCSPMKGHSHVYWYRQLPEEGLKFMVYLQKENIIDESGMPKERFSAEFPKEGPSILRIQQVVRGDSAAYFCASSRGADSGELFFGEGSRLTVL.

The chain has TRBV21-1 and TRBJ2-5; TRBD1 is the table's D call, not checked against the DNA. TRBV21-1 counts as a pseudogene. CDR3 length: 14 amino acids. CDR3 loop: CASSNPRWQETQYF. The CDR3 DNA reads TGTGCCAGCAGCAATCCCAGGTGGCAAGAGACCCAGTACTTC.

The chain is built from TRBV6-4 and TRBJ2-5; 11 nucleotides align to TRBD2. The CDR3 has 16 residues. Looked up from germline, CDR1 is MRHNA and CDR2 is SNTAGT. The trim removed 0 bases at V and 2 bases at J, leaving 2 bases unmatched. The CDR3 is CASSDSASGGQETQYF. For the CDR3, the DNA is TGTGCCAGCAGTGACTCCGCTAGCGGGGGGCAAGAGACCCAGTACTTC.

This clone is a singleton in its sample. V gene TRBV19 combines with J gene TRBJ2-2; 10 nucleotides match TRBD1. Per germline, CDR1 LNHDA and CDR2 SQIVND (reference sequence). The CDR3 loop spans 16 amino acids. Trimming cost V 3 bases and J 3 bases; bases outside gene matches: 4. CDR3 DNA sequence: TGTGCCAGTAGTATTGCCGGGACAGGGGACACCGGGGAGCTGTTTTTT. It yields the protein CASSIAGTGDTGELFF.

This chain connects TRBV5-1 to TRBJ1-2; D is ambiguous. V lost 4 bases and J lost 2, with 12 bases in between. Germline lookup yields CDR1 SGHRS and CDR2 YFSETQ. The CDR3 is made up of 14 amino acids. The CDR3 here is CASSLILGNYGYTF. CDR3 nucleotide sequence: TGCGCCAGCAGCCTGATTTTGGGGAACTATGGCTACACCTTC.